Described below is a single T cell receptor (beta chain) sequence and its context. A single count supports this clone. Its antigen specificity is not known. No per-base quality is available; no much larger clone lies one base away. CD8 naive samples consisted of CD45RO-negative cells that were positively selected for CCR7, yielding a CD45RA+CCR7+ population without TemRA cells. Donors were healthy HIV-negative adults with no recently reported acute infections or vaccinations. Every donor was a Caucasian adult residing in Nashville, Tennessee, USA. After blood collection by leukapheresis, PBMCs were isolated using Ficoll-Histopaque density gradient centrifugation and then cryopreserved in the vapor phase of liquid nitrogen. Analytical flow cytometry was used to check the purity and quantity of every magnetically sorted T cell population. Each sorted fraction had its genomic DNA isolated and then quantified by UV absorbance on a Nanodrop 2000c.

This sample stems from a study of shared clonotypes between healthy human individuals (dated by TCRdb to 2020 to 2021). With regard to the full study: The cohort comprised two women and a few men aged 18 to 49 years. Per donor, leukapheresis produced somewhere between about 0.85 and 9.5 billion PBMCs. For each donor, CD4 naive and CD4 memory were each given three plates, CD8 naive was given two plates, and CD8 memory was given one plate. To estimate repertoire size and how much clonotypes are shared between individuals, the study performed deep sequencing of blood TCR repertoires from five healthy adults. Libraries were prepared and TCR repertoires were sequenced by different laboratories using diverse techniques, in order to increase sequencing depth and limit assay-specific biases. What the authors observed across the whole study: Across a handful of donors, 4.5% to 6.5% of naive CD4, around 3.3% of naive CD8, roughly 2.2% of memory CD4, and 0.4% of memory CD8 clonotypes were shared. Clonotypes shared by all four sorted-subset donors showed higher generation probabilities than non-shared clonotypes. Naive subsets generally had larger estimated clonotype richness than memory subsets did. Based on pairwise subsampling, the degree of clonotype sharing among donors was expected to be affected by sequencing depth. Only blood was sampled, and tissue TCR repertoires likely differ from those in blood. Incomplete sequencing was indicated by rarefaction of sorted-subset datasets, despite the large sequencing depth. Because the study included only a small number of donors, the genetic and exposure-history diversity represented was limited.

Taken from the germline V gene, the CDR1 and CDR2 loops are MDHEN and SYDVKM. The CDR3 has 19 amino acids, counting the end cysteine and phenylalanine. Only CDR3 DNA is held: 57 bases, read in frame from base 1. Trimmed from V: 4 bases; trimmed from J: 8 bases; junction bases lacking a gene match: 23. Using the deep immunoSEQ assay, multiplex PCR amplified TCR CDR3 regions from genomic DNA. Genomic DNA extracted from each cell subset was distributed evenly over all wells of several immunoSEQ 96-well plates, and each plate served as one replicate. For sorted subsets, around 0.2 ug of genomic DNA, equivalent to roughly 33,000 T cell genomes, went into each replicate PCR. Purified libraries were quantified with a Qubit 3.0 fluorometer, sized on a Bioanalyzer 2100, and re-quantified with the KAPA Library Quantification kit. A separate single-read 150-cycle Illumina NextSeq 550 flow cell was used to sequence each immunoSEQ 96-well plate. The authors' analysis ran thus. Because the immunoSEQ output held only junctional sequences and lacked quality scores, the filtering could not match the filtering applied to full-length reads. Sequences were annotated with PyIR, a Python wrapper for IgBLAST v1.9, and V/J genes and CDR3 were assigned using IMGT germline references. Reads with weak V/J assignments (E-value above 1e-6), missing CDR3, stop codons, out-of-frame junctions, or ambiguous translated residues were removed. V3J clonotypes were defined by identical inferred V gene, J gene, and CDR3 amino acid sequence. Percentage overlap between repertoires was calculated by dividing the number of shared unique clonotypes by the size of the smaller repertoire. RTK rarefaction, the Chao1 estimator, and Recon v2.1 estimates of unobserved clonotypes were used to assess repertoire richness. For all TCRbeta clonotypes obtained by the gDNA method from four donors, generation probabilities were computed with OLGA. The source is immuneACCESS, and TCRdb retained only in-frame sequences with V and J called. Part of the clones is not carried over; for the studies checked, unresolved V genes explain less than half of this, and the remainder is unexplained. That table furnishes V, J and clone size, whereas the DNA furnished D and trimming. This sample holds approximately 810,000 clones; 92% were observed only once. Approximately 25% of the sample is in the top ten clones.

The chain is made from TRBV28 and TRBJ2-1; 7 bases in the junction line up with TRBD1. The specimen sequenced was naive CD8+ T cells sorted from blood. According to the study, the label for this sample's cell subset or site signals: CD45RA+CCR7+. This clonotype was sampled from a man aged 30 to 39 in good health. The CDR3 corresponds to CASSYAPGTVKPLRYEQFF. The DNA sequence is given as TGTGCCAGCAGTTATGCTCCCGGGACAGTCAAACCCTTGCGCTATGAGCAGTTCTTC.